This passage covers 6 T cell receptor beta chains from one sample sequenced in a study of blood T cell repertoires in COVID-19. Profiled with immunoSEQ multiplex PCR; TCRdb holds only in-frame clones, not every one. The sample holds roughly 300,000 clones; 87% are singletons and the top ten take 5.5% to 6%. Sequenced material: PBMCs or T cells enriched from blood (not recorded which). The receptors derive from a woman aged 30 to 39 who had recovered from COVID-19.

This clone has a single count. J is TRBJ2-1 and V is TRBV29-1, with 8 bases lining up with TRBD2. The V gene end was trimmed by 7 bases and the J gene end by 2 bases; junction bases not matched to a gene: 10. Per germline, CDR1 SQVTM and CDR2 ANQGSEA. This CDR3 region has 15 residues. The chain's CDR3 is CSAVLSGGAYNEQFF. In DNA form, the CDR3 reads TGCAGCGCCGTATTAAGCGGGGGCGCCTACAATGAGCAGTTCTTC.

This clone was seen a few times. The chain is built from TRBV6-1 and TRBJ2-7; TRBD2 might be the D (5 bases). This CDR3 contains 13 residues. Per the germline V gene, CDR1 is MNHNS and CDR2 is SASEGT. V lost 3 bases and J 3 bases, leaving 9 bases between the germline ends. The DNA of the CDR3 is TGTGCCAGCAGTGACGGACTTTACTACGAGCAGTACTTC. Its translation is CASSDGLYYEQYF.

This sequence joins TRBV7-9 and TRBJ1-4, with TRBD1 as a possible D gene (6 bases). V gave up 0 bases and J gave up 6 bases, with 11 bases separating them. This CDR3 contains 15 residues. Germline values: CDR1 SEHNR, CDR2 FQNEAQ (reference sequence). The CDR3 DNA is TGTGCCAGCAGCTTAGCTCGCCAGGGGCATGAAAAACTGTTTTTT. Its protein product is CASSLARQGHEKLFF.

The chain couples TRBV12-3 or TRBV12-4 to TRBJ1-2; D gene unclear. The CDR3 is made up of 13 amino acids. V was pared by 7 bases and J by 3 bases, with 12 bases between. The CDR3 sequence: CASTFSGYYGYTF. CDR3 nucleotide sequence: TGTGCCAGCACTTTCTCGGGGTACTATGGCTACACCTTC.

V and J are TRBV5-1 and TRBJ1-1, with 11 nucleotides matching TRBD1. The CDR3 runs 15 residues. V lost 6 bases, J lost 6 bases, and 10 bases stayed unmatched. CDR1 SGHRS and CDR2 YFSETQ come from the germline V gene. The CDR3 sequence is CASTYSGQGASEAFF. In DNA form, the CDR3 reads TGCGCCAGCACCTACTCAGGACAGGGGGCGTCTGAAGCTTTCTTT.

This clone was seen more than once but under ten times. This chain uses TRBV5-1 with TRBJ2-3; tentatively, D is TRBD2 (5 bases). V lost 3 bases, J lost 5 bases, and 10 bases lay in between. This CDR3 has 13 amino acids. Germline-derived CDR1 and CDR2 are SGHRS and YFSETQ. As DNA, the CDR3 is TGCGCCAGCAGCTCAAACGCGGGAGATACGCAGTATTTT. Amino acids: CASSSNAGDTQYF.